This T cell receptor beta chain originates from a study of stem cell transplantation in POMP-related autoinflammatory disease. On the study more broadly: DNA chimerism showed 100% graft donor engraftment of neutrophils and platelets through one year.

The germline CDR1 and CDR2 sequences are MDHEN and SYDVKM. CDR3 length equals 15 residues. The V end was cut by 3 bases, the J end by 0 bases, with 6 bases between. General observations from the study: Patients with PRAID showed a restricted number of unique TRB V-J gene pairings.

As for this clone: As yet, its antigen is unknown.

This table comes from immunoSEQ multiplex PCR, and its TCRdb copy is limited to in-frame clones, with some not included. The repertoire holds over 60,000 clones, with under 95% as singletons. The sample was CD4+ T cells from PBMCs, taken after stem cell transplantation. The origin of this receptor is a human patient with POMP-related autoinflammation and immune dysregulation (PRAID). Some T cells may arise from the graft donor. The chain is built from TRBV28 and TRBJ1-6; D is unresolved. The CDR3 is CASSFPSSYNSPLHF. For the CDR3, the DNA is TGTGCCAGCAGTTTTCCGAGCTCCTATAATTCACCCCTCCACTTT.